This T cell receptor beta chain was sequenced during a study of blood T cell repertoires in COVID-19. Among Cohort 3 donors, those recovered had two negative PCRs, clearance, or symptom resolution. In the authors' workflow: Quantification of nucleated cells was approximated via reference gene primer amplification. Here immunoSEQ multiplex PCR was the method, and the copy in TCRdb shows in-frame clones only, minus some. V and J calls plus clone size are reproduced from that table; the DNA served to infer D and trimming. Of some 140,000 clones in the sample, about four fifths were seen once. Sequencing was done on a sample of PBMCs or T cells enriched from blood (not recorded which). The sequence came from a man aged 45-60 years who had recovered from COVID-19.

The chain's CDR3 is CASSLVSGDGYTF. The CDR3 nucleotides read TGCGCCAGCAGCTTGGTTTCAGGGGATGGCTACACCTTC. The genes are TRBV5-1 and TRBJ1-2, with a possible D match to TRBD1 (6 bases). Trimming removed 0 bases at V and 6 bases at J, with 9 bases between. This CDR3 comprises 13 residues. CDR1 is SGHRS, CDR2 YFSETQ, per germline.